This record looks at one TCR beta chain sequence and its context. Antigen: not known. In the same sample, other DNA sequences code for this CDR3. The sample originates from a study of identifying expanded T cells in peripheral blood. Whole-study results and caveats: Roughly 1.2 clones differed between technical replicates, versus about 15 and 19 over time. Clone count variance between two-week samples rose with total template count.

Healthy donors had no documented immune events, such as infections, while sampled. Generated by immunoSEQ multiplex PCR, the TCRdb table keeps only in-frame clones and is missing some. The repertoire holds tens of thousands of clones, with roughly 89% as singletons. Specimen: blood. The receptor comes from a person aged 18 to 75 in good health.

Here the CDR3 reads CASSPGPNNEQFF. The CDR3 nucleotides are TGTGCCAGCAGCCCGGGACCCAACAATGAGCAGTTCTTC. The V gene is TRBV11-3, the J gene TRBJ2-1; perhaps D is TRBD1 or TRBD2 (5 bases each). Trimming pared 5 bases from V and 5 bases from J, leaving 10 bases between. The CDR3 sequence is 13 residues long. Germline V gene sequence: CDR1 SGHNT, CDR2 YENEEA. The full variable domain, rest sourced from reference TRBV11-3 and TRBJ2-1, is EAGVVQSPRYKIIEKKQPVAFWCNPISGHNTLYWYLQNLGQGPELLIRYENEEAVDDSQLPKDRFSAERLKGVDSTLKIQPAELGDSAVYLCASSPGPNNEQFFGPGTRLTVL.